The 8 T cell receptor beta chains below come from one sample, sequenced in a study of shared clonotypes between healthy human individuals. The table came from immunoSEQ multiplex PCR; TCRdb's copy has only in-frame clones and leaves some out. The sample holds under 1,100,000 clones, around three quarters seen once. Sequencing was done on a sample of memory CD4+ T cells from PBMCs. Subset noted: CD45RA-negative fraction. The source is a man aged 18 to 29 in good health. Some clones in this sample may be carry-over from other donors' samples.

The V call is TRBV11-3, the J call TRBJ2-7, with 11 bases that match TRBD1. Trimming removed 2 bases from V and 7 bases from J; junction bases left unmatched: 7. The CDR3 is 15 amino acids. Germline CDR1 is SGHNT and CDR2 is YENEEA. DNA for the CDR3: TGTGCCAGCAGCTTAAGCGGACAGGGGGCGAGAGAGCAGTACTTC. Translated, it gives CASSLSGQGAREQYF.

This chain links TRBV5-1 with TRBJ2-7, with D hard to call. Germline V gene sequence: CDR1 SGHRS, CDR2 YFSETQ. V gave up 0 bases and J gave up 0 bases, with 7 bases separating them. The CDR3 has 14 residues. DNA for the CDR3: TGCGCCAGCAGCTTGGCAGGTAACTCCTACGAGCAGTACTTC. Encoded protein: CASSLAGNSYEQYF.

The chain employs TRBV7-2 and TRBJ2-7; 9 positions agree with TRBD2. J gave up 4 bases and V 6 bases, and 10 bases lay outside the gene matches. The CDR3 consists of 15 residues. Germline V gene lookup returns CDR1 SGHTA and CDR2 FQGNSA. This CDR3 is CASSTVAGAGYEQYF. Written as DNA, the CDR3 is TGTGCCAGCAGTACGGTAGCGGGAGCGGGATACGAGCAGTACTTC.

This clone appeared a few times. The chain employs TRBV28 and TRBJ1-2; weak D call: TRBD1 (6 bases). Trimming took 10 bases from V and 1 from J, leaving 22 bases between them. CDR1 MDHEN and CDR2 SYDVKM come from the germline V gene. The CDR3 runs to 16 residues. DNA of the CDR3: TGTGCCACCTTAGCGGGGGCGGCTACAAATAACTATGGCTACACCTTC. Protein sequence: CATLAGAATNNYGYTF.

V usage is TRBV5-4 and J usage is TRBJ2-5; 7 bases map to TRBD2. J lost 7 bases, V lost 3 bases, and 6 bases had no gene match. CDR3 size: 13 residues. The germline V gene encodes CDR1 SGHNT and CDR2 YYREEE (reference sequence). The DNA for the CDR3 is TGTGCCAGCAGCTACGATGGGGGGGGGACCCAGTACTTC. Protein sequence: CASSYDGGGTQYF.

This clone was picked up a small number of times. Other DNA sequences in this sample translate to the same CDR3. V and J are TRBV5-1 and TRBJ1-1, with D possibly matching TRBD1 (5 bases). The CDR3 contains 14 residues. V lost 0 bases and J lost 3, with 9 bases in between. The V gene's germline CDR1 is SGHRS and CDR2 YFSETQ. The CDR3 DNA follows: TGCGCCAGCAGCTTGGGGGACGGGGACACTGAAGCTTTCTTT. Protein: CASSLGDGDTEAFF. Complete variable domain (other parts from reference TRBV5-1 and TRBJ1-1): KAGVTQTPRYLIKTRGQQVTLSCSPISGHRSVSWYQQTPGQGLQFLFEYFSETQRNKGNFPGRFSGRQFSNSRSEMNVSTLELGDSALYLCASSLGDGDTEAFFGQGTRLTVV.

The V gene is TRBV11-2, the J gene TRBJ1-4; D unclear. Germline-derived CDR1 and CDR2 are SGHAT and FQNNGV. The V gene lost 3 bases and the J gene lost 8 bases, with 7 bases spanning the gap. The CDR3 loop spans 12 amino acids. Written as DNA, the CDR3 is TGTGCCAGCAGCTTCTACGGGGAAAAACTGTTTTTT. This sequence encodes CASSFYGEKLFF.

The chain uses TRBV7-9 and TRBJ2-1; D not certain. CDR3 length: 12 residues. Trimming cost V 3 bases and J 7 bases, with 7 bases left between them. The germline V gene has CDR1 SEHNR and CDR2 FQNEAQ (reference sequence). The CDR3 DNA reads as TGTGCCAGCAGCTTCAGAGTTAATGAGCAGTTCTTC. Translation: CASSFRVNEQFF.